This T cell receptor (beta chain) came from a study of blood T cell repertoires in COVID-19. Study summary: T cells, B-cell-depleted T cells, or PBMCs supplied cDNA or gDNA.

The V end was cut by 5 bases, the J end by 4 bases, with 12 bases between. The CDR3 consists of 14 residues. The germline gives CDR1 SGHTA, CDR2 FQGNSA. Authors' data handling: Reference gene primer amplification in the assay estimated nucleated cell counts. Using immunoSEQ multiplex PCR, the repertoire was profiled, and TCRdb retains in-frame clones only, with some absent. D and trimming were read from the DNA, whereas the V and J calls and clone size are those reported in that table. This table holds over 65,000 clones, over 70% found once. Sample: peripheral blood. The V gene is TRBV7-2, the J gene TRBJ1-3; TRBD1 might be the D (6 bases). This TCR derives from a woman aged 40-49 years with active or convalescent COVID-19. CDR3 sequence (DNA): TGTGCCAGCAGCCGGGGGGCAGCAGGAAACACCATATATTTT. The encoded protein is CASSRGAAGNTIYF.